This TCR beta chain was sequenced in a study of regulatory T cells in long-lasting Graves disease. Study summary: More than 5 years of antithyroid drugs with positive TSH receptor antibodies defined persistent Graves' disease. Study-level points and caveats: Persistent Graves' patients showed reduced TCR diversity versus newly diagnosed patients.

Time point described: persistent/refractory GD, antithyroid drugs over 5 years with positive TRAb. From RNA extracted from PBMCs, the TCR library was made. Graves' disease diagnosis followed American Thyroid Association guidelines. iRepertoire HTBI primers and Arm-PCR of CDR3 regions built TCR beta libraries. TCRdb recomputed calls from the multiplex PCR reads with MiXCR, one row per CDR3 protein. The sample includes 310,000 or so distinct CDR3 sequences, 22% of them seen just once. Looked up from germline, CDR1 is DFQATT and CDR2 is SNEGSKA (reference sequence). This CDR3 has 14 residues. After removal of 1 base from V and 4 bases from J, the junction contained 4 bases not matched to a gene. This clonotype was detected only a few times. The antigen remains unidentified.

Here the sequenced sample was peripheral blood mononuclear cells (PBMCs), taken when the disease was refractory, from a patient treated with antithyroid drugs. The chain couples TRBV20-1 to TRBJ2-5; TRBD1 agrees at 9 bases. The TCR comes from a female donor with Graves disease. CDR3 sequence reads: CSARVGQGGETQYF. The CDR3 DNA reads as TGCAGTGCTAGAGTGGGACAGGGTGGAGAGACCCAGTACTTC.